This paragraph reports one T cell receptor (beta chain). Produced via immunoSEQ multiplex PCR; TCRdb's table is partial and in-frame only. The top ten clones hold approximately 11% of a sample with 150,000 or so clones, approximately 80% of them seen once. This sample was taken from a study of blood T cell repertoires in COVID-19. Trimming cost V 0 bases and J 6 bases, with 13 bases left between them. Germline V gene data show CDR1 as SGHDT and CDR2 as YYEEEE. This CDR3 has 15 residues. The sample was peripheral blood. The sequence was collected from a human donor in a cohort sampled during active COVID-19. The chain carries TRBV5-6 and TRBJ2-1, with D possibly matching TRBD2 (6 bases). CDR3 protein: CASSLELAIPNEQFF. For the CDR3, the DNA is TGTGCCAGCAGCTTGGAACTAGCAATCCCCAATGAGCAGTTCTTC. The variable domain in full, with the rest retrieved from reference TRBV5-6 and TRBJ2-1, is DAGVTQSPTHLIKTRGQQVTLRCSPKSGHDTVSWYQQALGQGPQFIFQYYEEEERQRGNFPDRFSGHQFPNYSSELNVNALLLGDSALYLCASSLELAIPNEQFFGPGTRLTVL.